This TCR beta chain was profiled in a study of T cell responses to AZD1222 COVID-19 vaccine. Profiled with immunoSEQ multiplex PCR; TCRdb holds only in-frame clones, not every one. The sample carries 100,000 to 150,000 clones, 80% to 95% recorded once. V lost 1 base and J lost 4; bases outside the gene matches: 6. CDR1 and CDR2 from the germline V gene are KGHSH and LQKENI. There are 16 residues in the CDR3. The TCR originated in an adult in good health. The specimen was peripheral blood, collected on day 0 of MenACWY control vaccination. The chain combines TRBV18 with TRBJ2-2, with 7 nucleotides matching TRBD2. CDR3 sequence reads: CASSPQLAEGTGELFF. CDR3 sequence (DNA): TGTGCCAGCTCACCACAGCTAGCGGAGGGCACCGGGGAGCTGTTTTTT.